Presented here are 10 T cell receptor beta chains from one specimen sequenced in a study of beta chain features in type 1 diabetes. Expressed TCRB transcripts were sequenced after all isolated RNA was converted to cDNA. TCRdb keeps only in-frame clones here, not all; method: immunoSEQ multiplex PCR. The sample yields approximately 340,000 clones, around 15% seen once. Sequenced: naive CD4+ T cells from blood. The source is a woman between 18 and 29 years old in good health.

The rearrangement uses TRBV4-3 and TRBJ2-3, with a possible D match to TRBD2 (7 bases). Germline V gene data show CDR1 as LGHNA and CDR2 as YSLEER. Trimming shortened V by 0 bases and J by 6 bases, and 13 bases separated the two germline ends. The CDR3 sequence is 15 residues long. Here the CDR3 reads CASSQDWGGGDTQYF. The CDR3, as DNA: TGCGCCAGCAGCCAAGATTGGGGGGGCGGCGATACGCAGTATTTT.

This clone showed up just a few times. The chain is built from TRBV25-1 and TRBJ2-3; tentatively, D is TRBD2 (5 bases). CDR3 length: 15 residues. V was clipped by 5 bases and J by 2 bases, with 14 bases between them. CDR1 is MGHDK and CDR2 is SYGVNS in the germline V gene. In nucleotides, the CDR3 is TGTGCCAGCAGTACCCTTGGGAGTTTCACAGATACGCAGTATTTT. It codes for CASSTLGSFTDTQYF. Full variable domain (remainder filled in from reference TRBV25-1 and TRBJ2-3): EADIYQTPRYLVIGTGKKITLECSQTMGHDKMYWYQQDPGMELHLIHYSYGVNSTEKGDLSSESTVSRIRTEHFPLTLESARPSHTSQYLCASSTLGSFTDTQYFGPGTRLTVL.

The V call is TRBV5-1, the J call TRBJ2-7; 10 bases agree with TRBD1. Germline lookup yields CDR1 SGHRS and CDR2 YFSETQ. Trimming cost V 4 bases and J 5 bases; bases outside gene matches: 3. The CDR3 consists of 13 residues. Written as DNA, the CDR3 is TGCGCCAGCAGCCCGGGACAGGGGAACGAGCAGTACTTC. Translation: CASSPGQGNEQYF.

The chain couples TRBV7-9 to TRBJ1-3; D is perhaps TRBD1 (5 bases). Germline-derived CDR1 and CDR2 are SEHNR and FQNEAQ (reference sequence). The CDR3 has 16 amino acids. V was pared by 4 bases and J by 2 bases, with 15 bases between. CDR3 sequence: CASSSGVRTPGNTIYF. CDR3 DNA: TGTGCCAGCAGCTCCGGCGTAAGGACACCTGGAAACACCATATATTTT.

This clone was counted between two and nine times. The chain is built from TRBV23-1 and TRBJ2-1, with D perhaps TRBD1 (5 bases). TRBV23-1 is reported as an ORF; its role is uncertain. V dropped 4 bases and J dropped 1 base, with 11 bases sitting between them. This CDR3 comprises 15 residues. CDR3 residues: CASSRRRQSYNEQFF. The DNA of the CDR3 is TGCGCCAGCAGTCGCCGGAGACAGTCCTACAATGAGCAGTTCTTC.

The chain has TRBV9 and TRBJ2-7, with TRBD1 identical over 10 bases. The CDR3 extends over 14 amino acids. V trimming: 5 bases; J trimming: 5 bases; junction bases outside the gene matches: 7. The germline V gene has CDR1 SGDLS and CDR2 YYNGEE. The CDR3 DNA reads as TGTGCCAGCAGTTTCGGGGGACAGGGGCACGAGCAGTACTTC. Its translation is CASSFGGQGHEQYF.

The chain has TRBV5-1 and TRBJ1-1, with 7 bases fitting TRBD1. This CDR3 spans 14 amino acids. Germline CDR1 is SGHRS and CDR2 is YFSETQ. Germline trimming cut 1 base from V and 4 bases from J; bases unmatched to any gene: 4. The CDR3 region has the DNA TGCGCCAGCAGCTTGACAGGGGTGGTCACTGAAGCTTTCTTT. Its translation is CASSLTGVVTEAFF.

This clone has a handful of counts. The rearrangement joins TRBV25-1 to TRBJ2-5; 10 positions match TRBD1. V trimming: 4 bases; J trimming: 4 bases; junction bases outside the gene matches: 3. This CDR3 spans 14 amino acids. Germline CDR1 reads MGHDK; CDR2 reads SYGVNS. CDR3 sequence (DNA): TGTGCCAGCAGTGTCCGGGACAGGGGAGAGACCCAGTACTTC. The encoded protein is CASSVRDRGETQYF.

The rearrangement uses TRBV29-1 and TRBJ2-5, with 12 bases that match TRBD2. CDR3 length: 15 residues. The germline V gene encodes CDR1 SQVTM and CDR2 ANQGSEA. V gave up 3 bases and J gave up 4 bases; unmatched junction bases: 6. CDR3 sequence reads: CSVDDLAGGRETQYF. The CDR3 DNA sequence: TGCAGCGTTGACGATCTAGCGGGAGGGCGAGAGACCCAGTACTTC.

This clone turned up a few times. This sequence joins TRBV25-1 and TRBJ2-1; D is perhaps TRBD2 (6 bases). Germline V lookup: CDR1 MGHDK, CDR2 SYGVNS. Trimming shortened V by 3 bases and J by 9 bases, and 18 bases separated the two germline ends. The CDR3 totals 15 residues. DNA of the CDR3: TGTGCCAGCAGTGACTATAGCGGCTTCTATAGTGAGCAGTTCTTC. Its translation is CASSDYSGFYSEQFF.